This T cell receptor beta chain was identified during a study of T cells in women clearing cervical HPV infection. Study summary: With HLA typing for only a few women, HLA confounding remains possible.

Dot-blot hybridization genotyped cervical HPV amplified with MY09/MY11 PCR. The germline V gene encodes CDR1 SGHTA and CDR2 FQGTGA. Trimming cost V 3 bases and J 4 bases, with 11 bases left between them. CDR3 length: 14 amino acids. Turning to this clone: The read finishes 3 residues shy of the CDR3 end, and the germline J gene is used to complete it.

immunoSEQ multiplex PCR used an average of 1200 ng genomic DNA. Produced via immunoSEQ multiplex PCR; TCRdb's table is partial and in-frame only. This sample's table has fewer than 30,000 clones. Material for sequencing was blood buffy coat. The chain carries TRBV7-3 and TRBJ2-3; D gene uncertain. The clonotype originates from a woman between 18 and 75 years old with a cervical HPV16 infection that either progressed to CIN3+ or cleared (not recorded which). This CDR3 reads CASSFGYLSDTQYF. The part of the CDR3 DNA that was read is TGTGCCAGCAGCTTCGGTTACTTATCAGATACG.